What follows describes a single T cell receptor (beta chain). Its antigen remains unidentified. Trimming pared 1 base from V and 5 bases from J, leaving 12 bases between. Germline V gene sequence: CDR1 SGHTA, CDR2 FQGNSA. The CDR3 covers 15 residues. Libraries were prepared by immunoSEQ multiplex PCR; TCRdb keeps only in-frame clonotypes and omits some of them. The data show about 180,000 clones, 88% seen once. These data belong to a study of T cell responses to AZD1222 COVID-19 vaccine. Study conclusions and caveats: Repertoire collection took place solely once the T cell response had peaked. Recipients of two AZD1222 doses showed rising Spike-specific TCR breadth and depth. Across spike, vaccine-associated CD4 TCRs were found, dominant at 160-218 and 743-854.

The TCR was taken from an adult in good health. The chain employs TRBV7-2 and TRBJ2-4, with D possibly TRBD1 on 6 matching bases. The sequencing here drew on peripheral blood, taken on day 0 of AZD1222 vaccination. CDR3 residues: CASSLGPGAQNIQYF. The CDR3 region has the DNA TGTGCCAGCAGCTTAGGCCCAGGGGCCCAAAACATTCAGTACTTC.